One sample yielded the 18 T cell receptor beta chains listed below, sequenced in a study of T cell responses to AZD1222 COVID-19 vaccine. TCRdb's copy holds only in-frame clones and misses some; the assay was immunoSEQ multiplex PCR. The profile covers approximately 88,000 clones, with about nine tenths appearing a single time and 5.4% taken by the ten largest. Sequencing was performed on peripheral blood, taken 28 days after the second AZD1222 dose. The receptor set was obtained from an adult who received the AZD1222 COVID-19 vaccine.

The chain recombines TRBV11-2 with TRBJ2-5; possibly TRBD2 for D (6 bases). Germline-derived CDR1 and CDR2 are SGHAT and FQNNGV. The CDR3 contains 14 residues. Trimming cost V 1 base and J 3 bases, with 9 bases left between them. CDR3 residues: CASSLGLGKETQYF. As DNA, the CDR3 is TGTGCCAGCAGCTTAGGACTAGGGAAAGAGACCCAGTACTTC. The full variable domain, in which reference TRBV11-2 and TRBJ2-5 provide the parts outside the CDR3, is EAGVAQSPRYKIIEKRQSVAFWCNPISGHATLYWYQQILGQGPKLLIQFQNNGVVDDSQLPKDRFSAERLKGVDSTLKIQPAKLEDSAVYLCASSLGLGKETQYFGPGTRLLVL.

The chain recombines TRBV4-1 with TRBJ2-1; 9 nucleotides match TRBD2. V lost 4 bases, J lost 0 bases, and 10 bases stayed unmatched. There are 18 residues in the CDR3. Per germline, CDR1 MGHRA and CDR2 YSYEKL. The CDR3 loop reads CASSLSGASGVSYNEQFF. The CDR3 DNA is TGCGCCAGCAGCCTCTCTGGGGCTAGCGGGGTCTCCTACAATGAGCAGTTCTTC.

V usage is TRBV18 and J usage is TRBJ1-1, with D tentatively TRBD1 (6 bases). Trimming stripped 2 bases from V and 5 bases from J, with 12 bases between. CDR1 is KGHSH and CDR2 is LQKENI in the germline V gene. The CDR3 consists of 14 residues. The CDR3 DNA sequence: TGTGCCAGCTCACCAACGGGACAACGGACTGAAGCTTTCTTT. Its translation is CASSPTGQRTEAFF.

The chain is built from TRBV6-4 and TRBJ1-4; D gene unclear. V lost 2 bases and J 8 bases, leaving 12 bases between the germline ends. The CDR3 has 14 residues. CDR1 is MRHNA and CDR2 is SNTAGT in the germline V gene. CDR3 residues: CASSDVSLGEKLFF. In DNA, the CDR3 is TGTGCCAGCAGTGACGTTAGCTTAGGGGAAAAACTGTTTTTT.

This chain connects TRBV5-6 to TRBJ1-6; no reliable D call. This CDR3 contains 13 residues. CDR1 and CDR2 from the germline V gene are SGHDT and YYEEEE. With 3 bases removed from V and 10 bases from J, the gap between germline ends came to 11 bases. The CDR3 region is CASSSRVGSPLHF. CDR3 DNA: TGTGCCAGCAGCTCCCGCGTCGGGTCACCCCTCCACTTT.

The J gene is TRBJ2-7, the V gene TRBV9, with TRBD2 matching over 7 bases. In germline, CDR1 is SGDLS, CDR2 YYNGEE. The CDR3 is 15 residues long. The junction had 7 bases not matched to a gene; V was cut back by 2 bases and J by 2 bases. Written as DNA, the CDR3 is TGTGCCAGCAGCGTCACAGCGGGGATTCCCTACGAGCAGTACTTC. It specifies CASSVTAGIPYEQYF.

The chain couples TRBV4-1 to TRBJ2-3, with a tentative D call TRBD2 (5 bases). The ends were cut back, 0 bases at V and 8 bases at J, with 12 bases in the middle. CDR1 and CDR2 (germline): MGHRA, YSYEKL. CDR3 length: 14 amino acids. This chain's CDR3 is CASSQDRRAGTQYF. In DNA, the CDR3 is TGCGCCAGCAGCCAAGATCGGCGGGCAGGTACGCAGTATTTT.

For the CDR3, the DNA is TGCGCCAGCAGCTTGGAGCAGCGCCCCTCCTACGAGCAGTACTTC. Translating it yields CASSLEQRPSYEQYF. This chain uses TRBV5-1 with TRBJ2-7, with no clear D. Germline CDR1 SGHRS, CDR2 YFSETQ. The V and J ends lost 0 bases and 0 bases respectively, with 10 bases between them. The CDR3 is 15 amino acids.

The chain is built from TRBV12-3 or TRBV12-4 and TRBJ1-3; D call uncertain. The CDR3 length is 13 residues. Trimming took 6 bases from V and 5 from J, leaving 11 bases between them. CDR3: CASRTIGRNTIYF. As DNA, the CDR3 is TGTGCCAGCAGGACCATAGGAAGAAACACCATATATTTT.

The CDR3 coding sequence is TGTGCCAGCAGTTCCCCGGGACGGGCAAAAGGGGAGCAGTACTTC. The encoded protein is CASSSPGRAKGEQYF. The chain has TRBV6-5 and TRBJ2-7; D tentatively fits TRBD1 or TRBD2 (5 bases each). The V gene's germline CDR1 is MNHEY and CDR2 SVGAGI. This CDR3 contains 15 residues. Deletions cut 4 bases from V and 7 bases from J, with 20 bases between.

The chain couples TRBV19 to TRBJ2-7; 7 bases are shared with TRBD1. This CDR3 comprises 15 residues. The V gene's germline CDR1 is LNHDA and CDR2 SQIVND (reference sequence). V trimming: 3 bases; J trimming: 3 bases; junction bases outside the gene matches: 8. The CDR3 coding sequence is TGTGCCAGTAGTATGAGGGGACAGCCTATCTACGAGCAGTACTTC. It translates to CASSMRGQPIYEQYF.

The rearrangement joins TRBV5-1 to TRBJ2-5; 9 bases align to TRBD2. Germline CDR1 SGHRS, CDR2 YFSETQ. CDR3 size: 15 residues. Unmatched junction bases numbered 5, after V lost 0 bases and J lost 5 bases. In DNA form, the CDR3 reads TGCGCCAGCAGCTTGGGCGGGGGGGCCGGTGAGACCCAGTACTTC. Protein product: CASSLGGGAGETQYF.

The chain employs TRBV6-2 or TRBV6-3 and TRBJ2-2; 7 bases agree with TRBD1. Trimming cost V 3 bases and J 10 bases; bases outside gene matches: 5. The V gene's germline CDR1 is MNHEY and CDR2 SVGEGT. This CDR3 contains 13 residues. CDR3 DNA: TGTGCCAGCAGTTATGGCAGGGGGTTGGAGCTGTTTTTT. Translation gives CASSYGRGLELFF.

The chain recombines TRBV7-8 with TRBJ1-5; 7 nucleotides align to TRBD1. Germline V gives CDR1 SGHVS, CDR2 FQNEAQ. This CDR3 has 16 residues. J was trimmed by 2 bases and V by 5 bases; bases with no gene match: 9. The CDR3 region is CASSQNDRVGNQPQHF. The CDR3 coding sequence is TGTGCCAGCAGCCAGAACGACAGGGTTGGCAATCAGCCCCAGCATTTT.

CDR3 sequence reads: CASSPNGRGNTIYF. CDR3 sequence (DNA): TGTGCCAGCAGTCCTAACGGGCGTGGAAACACCATATATTTT. This chain joins TRBV27 and TRBJ1-3; D not certain. CDR3 length: 14 residues. The V gene lost 5 bases and the J gene lost 3 bases, with 11 bases spanning the gap. The germline CDR1 and CDR2 sequences are MNHEY and SMNVEV (reference sequence).

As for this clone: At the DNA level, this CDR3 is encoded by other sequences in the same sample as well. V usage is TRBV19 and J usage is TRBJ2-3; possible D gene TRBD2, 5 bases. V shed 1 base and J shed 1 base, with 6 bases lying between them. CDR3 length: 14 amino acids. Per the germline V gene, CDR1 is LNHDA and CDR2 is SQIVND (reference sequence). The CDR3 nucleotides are TGTGCCAGTAGTATAGGGGGAGGCACAGATACGCAGTATTTT. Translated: CASSIGGGTDTQYF.

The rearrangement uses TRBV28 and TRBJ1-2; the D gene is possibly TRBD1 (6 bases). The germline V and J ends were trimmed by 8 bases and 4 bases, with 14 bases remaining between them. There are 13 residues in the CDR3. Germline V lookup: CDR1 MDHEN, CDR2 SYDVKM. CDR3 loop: CASGGRALYGYTF. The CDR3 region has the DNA TGTGCCAGCGGGGGCAGAGCCCTCTATGGCTACACCTTC.

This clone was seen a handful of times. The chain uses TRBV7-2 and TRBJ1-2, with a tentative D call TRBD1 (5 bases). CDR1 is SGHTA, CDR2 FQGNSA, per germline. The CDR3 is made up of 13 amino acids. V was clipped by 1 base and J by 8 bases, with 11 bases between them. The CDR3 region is CASSLEQARGYTF. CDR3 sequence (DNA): TGTGCCAGCAGCTTAGAACAGGCTCGGGGCTACACCTTC.